Given below is one TCR beta chain in context. What it binds is not known. The data originate from a study of CD8 T cell repertoires and HIV-1 epitope variants. Turning to the study itself: T cells were stimulated with Twenty-five Gag and Nef peptides separately. Tested: three Gag epitope families, Nef HW9 and YT9. The baseline condition was 1M T cells left uncultured. The study's findings and limits: Of fewer than 10 antigen-specific beta clonotypes, over five appeared to cross-react with escape variants.

The repertoire was sequenced with immunoSEQ multiplex PCR; TCRdb's copy has only in-frame clones and lacks some. The sample holds approximately 90,000 clones, roughly four fifths seen once. The CDR3 is made up of 17 amino acids. The ends lost 8 bases at V and 7 bases at J; junction bases unmatched: 21. Germline CDR1 and CDR2: MNHEY and SMNVEV (reference sequence). The sequenced sample was uncultured baseline CD8+ T cells from peripheral blood mononuclear cells (PBMCs). The rearrangement links TRBV27 to TRBJ2-7; 9 bases agree with TRBD1. The clonotype comes from a male donor with HIV. CDR3: CASRYRGPIVRFGEQYF. DNA for the CDR3: TGTGCCAGCCGGTACAGGGGGCCCATTGTCCGATTCGGGGAGCAGTACTTC.